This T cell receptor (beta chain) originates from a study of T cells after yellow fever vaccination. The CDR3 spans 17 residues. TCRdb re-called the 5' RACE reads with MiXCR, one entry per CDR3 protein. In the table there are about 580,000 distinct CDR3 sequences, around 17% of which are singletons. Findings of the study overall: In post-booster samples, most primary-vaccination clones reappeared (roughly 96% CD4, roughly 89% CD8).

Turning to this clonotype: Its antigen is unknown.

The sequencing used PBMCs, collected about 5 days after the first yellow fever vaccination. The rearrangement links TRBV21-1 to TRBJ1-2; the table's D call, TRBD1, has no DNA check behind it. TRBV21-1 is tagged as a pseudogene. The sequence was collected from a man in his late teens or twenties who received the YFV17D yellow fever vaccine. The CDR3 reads CASSHRQAQQNFYGYTF. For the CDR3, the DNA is TGTGCCAGCAGCCACCGACAGGCGCAACAAAACTTCTATGGCTACACCTTC.